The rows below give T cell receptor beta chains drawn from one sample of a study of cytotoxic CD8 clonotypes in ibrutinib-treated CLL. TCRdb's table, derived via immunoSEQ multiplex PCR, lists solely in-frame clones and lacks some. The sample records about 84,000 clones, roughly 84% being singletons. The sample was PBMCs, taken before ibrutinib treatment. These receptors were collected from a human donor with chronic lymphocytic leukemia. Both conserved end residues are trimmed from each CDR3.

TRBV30,AGKQGGNTEAF
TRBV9,ASSGTLANTGELF
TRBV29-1,SVAGAGEQY
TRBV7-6,ASSVTSGRGDYEQY
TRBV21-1,ASEINRGRNTEAF
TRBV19,ASSMSFSEKLF
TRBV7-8,ASSARQGYGYT
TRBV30,AWTQRENIQY
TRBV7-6,ASSQRRARAEETQY
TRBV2,ASSQNSGNTIY
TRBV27,ASSLQGEEKLF
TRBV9,ASSKGFGLAYEQY